Listed here are 9 T cell receptor beta chains from one sample, sequenced in a study of tumor and adjacent non-tumor tissue in lung cancer. Three rounds of nested PCR, following a modified ARM-PCR protocol, produced the TCRbeta library. TCRdb reanalysed the multiplex PCR reads using MiXCR and keeps one entry per CDR3 protein. The table includes about 110,000 distinct CDR3 sequences, over 75% detected once. The template was RNA from unsorted bulk tissue. The sample consisted of lung tumor tissue. These receptors were obtained from a man in his 70s with non-small cell lung cancer.

Comment on this clonotype: This may be a read error: a much more frequent sequence differs by one nucleotide. The CDR3 DNA reads TGTGCCAGCAGCGTTCAGGGTCCGTCTAGGGCCAACGTCCTGACTTTC. It yields the protein CASSVQGPSRANVLTF. The V call is TRBV28, the J call TRBJ2-6; the D gene is possibly TRBD1 (5 bases). Germline lookup yields CDR1 MDHEN and CDR2 SYDVKM. V was pared by 6 bases and J by 5 bases, with 17 bases between. The CDR3 runs to 16 residues. Full variable domain (outside the CDR3, taken from reference TRBV28 and TRBJ2-6): DVKVTQSSRYLVKRTGEKVFLECVQDMDHENMFWYRQDPGLGLRLIYFSYDVKMKEKGDIPEGYSVSREKKERFSLILESASTNQTSMYLCASSVQGPSRANVLTFGAGSRLTVL.

This clonotype was counted between two and nine times. A clone one base away is much larger, so this may be a read error. This chain connects TRBV28 to TRBJ1-6; 10 bases match TRBD1. The CDR3 runs 19 residues. Germline V gene sequence: CDR1 MDHEN, CDR2 SYDVKM. The CDR3 region is CTSSLLRQGARSYNSPLHF. As DNA, the CDR3 is TGTACCAGCAGTTTACTCCGACAGGGGGCCCGCTCCTATAATTCACCCCTCCACTTT.

About this clonotype itself: The conserved phenylalanine or tryptophan is not found at the CDR3 terminus, so this likely reflects a read error. The V and J genes are TRBV5-4 and TRBJ2-1, with TRBD1 as a possible D gene (5 bases). Deletions cut 2 bases from V and 7 bases from J, with 16 bases between. The CDR3 sequence is 15 residues long. Looked up from germline, CDR1 is SGHNT and CDR2 is YYREEE (reference sequence). The CDR3 DNA reads as TGTGCCAGCAGCTTTAGGGGCAGGGTGGTGAATGAGCAGTTCCTC. Translation gives CASSFRGRVVNEQFL.

The chain is built from TRBV12-3 or TRBV12-4 and TRBJ1-1; D uncertain. V lost 6 bases, J lost 14 bases, and 13 bases lay in between. The CDR3 has 10 amino acids. CDR3 protein: CASRGSDAFF. In DNA, the CDR3 is TGTGCCAGCAGAGGGAGTGATGCATTCTTT.

The chain links TRBV12-3 or TRBV12-4 to TRBJ2-7; D perhaps matches TRBD1 (6 bases). The CDR3 is 15 amino acids. This chain's CDR3 is CVSSRFQGYSYEQYF. The CDR3 bases are TGTGTTAGCAGTAGGTTCCAGGGGTATTCCTACGAGCAGTACTTC.

To note about this clonotype: The final CDR3 position lacks the conserved phenylalanine or tryptophan, pointing to a likely read error. The DNA is omitted, as the CDR3 cannot be located on it reliably, and the CDR3 follows TCRdb's listing. The chain recombines TRBV29-1 with TRBJ1-2. Germline assignment: CDR1 SQVTM and CDR2 ANQGSEA. The CDR3 length equals 8 residues, ends included. CDR3 sequence: CSMTDGFI.

The chain carries TRBV4-1 and TRBJ2-5; D remains ambiguous. The V gene's germline CDR1 is MGHRA and CDR2 YSYEKL. This CDR3 has 15 residues. The V and J ends lost 6 bases and 5 bases respectively, with 19 bases between them. The CDR3 sequence: CASRQNRLSIETQYF. The DNA of the CDR3 is TGCGCCAGCAGACAAAATCGATTATCTATCGAGACCCAGTACTTC.

As to this clonotype: Sequence at one end of the junction differs from germline and may be a read error. The rearrangement uses TRBV11-3 and TRBJ2-1, with no clear D. The CDR3 contains 15 residues. CDR1 and CDR2 (germline): SGHNT, YENEEA. The CDR3 DNA reads TGTGCCCGCAGCGTGGGCAGGAACGGTTACAATGAGCAGTTCTTC. Its protein product is CARSVGRNGYNEQFF. Drawing the rest from reference TRBV11-3 and TRBJ2-1, the complete variable domain is EAGVVQSPRYKIIEKKQPVAFWCNPISGHNTLYWYLQNLGQGPELLIRYENEEAVDDSQLPKDRFSAERLKGVDSTLKIQPAELGDSAVYLCARSVGRNGYNEQFFGPGTRLTVL.

In the case of this clonotype: An end of the junction differs from the germline gene, which may be a read error. J is TRBJ1-4 and V is TRBV4-1, with D unclear. The germline CDR1 and CDR2 sequences are MGHRA and YSYEKL. The CDR3 is made up of 16 amino acids. The DNA of the CDR3 is TGCGCCAGCAGCCAAGCCCCCTCGGGGAATAATGAAAAATTGTCTTTT. Amino acids: CASSQAPSGNNEKLSF.